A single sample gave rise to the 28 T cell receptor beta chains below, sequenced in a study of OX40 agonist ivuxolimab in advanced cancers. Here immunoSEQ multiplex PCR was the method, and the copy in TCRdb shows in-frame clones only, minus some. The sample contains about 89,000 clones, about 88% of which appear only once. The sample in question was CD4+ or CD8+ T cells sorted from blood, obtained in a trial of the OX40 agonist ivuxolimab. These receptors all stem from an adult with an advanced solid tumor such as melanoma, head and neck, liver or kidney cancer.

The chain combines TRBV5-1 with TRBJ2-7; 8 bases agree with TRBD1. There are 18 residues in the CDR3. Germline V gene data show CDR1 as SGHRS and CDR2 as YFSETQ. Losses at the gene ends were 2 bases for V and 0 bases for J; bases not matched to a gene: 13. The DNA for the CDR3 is TGCGCCAGCAGCTTCGGCACACTCCCGGGACAGGCCTCCTACGAGCAGTACTTC. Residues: CASSFGTLPGQASYEQYF.

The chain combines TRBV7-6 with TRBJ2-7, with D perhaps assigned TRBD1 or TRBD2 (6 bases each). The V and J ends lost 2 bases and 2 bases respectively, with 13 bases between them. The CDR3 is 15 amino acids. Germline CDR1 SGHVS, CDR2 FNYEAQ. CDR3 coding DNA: TGTGCCAGCAGCTTATCGGGGGCACTACCCTACGAGCAGTACTTC. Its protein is CASSLSGALPYEQYF.

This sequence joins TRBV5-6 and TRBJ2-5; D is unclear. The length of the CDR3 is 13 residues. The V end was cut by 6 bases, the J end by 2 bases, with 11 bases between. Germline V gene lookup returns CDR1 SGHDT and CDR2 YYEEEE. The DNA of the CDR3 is TGTGCCAGCACCTCGATGGGGCAAGAGACCCAGTACTTC. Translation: CASTSMGQETQYF.

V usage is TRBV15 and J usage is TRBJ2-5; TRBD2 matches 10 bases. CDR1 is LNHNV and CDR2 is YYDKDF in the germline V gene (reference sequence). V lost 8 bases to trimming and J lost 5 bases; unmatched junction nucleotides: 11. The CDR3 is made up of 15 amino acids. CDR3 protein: CATAISGGARETQYF. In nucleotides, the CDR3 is TGTGCCACCGCAATAAGCGGGGGGGCCCGGGAGACCCAGTACTTC.

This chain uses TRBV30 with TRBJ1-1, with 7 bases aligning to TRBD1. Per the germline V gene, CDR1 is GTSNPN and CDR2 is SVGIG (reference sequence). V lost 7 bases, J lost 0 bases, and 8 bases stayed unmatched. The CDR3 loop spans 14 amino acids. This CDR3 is CAFDRDLMNTEAFF. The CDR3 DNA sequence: TGTGCCTTCGACAGGGACCTGATGAACACTGAAGCTTTCTTT.

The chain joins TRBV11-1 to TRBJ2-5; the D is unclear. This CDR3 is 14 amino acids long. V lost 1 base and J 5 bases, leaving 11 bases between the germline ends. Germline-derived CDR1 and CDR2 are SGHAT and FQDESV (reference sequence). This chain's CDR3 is CASSLVAGRETQYF. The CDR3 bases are TGTGCCAGCAGCTTAGTGGCCGGACGGGAGACCCAGTACTTC.

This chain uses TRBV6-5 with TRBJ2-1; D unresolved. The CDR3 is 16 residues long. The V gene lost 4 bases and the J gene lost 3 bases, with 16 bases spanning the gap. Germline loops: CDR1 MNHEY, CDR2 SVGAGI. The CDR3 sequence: CASSSQPLLSYNEQFF. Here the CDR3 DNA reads TGTGCCAGCAGTTCCCAGCCCCTCCTTAGCTACAATGAGCAGTTCTTC.

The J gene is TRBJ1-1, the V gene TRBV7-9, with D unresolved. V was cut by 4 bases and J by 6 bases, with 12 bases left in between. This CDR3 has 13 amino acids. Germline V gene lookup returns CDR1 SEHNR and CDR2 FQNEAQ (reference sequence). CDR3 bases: TGTGCCAGCAGCTCCTTTAAGTCTGCTGAAGCTTTCTTT. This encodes CASSSFKSAEAFF.

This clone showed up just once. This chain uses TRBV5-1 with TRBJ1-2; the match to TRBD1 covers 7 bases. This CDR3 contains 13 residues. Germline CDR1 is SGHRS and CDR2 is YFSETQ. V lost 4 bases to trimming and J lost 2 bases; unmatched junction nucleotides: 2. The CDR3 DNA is TGCGCCAGCAGCCCGGGACAGAACTATGGCTACACCTTC. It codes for CASSPGQNYGYTF.

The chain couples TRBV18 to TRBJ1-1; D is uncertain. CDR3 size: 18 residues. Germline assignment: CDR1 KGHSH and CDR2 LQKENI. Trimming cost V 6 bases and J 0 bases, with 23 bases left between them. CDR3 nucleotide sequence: TGTGCCAGCTCCCGTCCGGAGAGCTCACTAGCGATGAACACTGAAGCTTTCTTT. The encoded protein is CASSRPESSLAMNTEAFF.

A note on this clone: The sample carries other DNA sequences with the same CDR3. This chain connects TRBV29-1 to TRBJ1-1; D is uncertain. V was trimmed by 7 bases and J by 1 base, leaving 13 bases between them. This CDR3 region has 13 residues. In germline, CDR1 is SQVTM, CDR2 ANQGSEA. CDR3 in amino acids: CSAPGLRNTEAFF. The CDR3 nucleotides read TGCAGCGCCCCCGGGTTGAGGAACACTGAAGCTTTCTTT.

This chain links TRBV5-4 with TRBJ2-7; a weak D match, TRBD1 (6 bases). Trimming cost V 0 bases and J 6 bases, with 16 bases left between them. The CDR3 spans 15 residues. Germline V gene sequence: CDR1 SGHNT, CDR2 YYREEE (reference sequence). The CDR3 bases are TGTGCCAGCAGCTTGGTTGGGCAGGGGAAGGCCGAGCAGTACTTC. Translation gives CASSLVGQGKAEQYF.

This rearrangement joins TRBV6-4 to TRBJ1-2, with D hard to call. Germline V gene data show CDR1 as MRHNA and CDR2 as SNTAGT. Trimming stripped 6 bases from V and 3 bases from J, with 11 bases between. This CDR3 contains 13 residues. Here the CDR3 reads CASRVQIDYGYTF. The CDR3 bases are TGTGCCAGCAGAGTACAGATCGACTATGGCTACACCTTC.

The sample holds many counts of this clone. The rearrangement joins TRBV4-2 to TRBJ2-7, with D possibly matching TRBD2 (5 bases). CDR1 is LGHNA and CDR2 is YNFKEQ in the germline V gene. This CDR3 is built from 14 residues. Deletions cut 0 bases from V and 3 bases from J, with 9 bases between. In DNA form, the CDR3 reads TGTGCCAGCAGCCAAGATGAACGGGGCTACGAGCAGTACTTC. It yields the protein CASSQDERGYEQYF.

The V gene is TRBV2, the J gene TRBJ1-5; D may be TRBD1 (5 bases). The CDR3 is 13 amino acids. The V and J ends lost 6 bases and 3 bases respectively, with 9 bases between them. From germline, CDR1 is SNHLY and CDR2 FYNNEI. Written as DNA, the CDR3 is TGTGCCAGCAGGGGGGAATTCAATCAGCCCCAGCATTTT. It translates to CASRGEFNQPQHF.

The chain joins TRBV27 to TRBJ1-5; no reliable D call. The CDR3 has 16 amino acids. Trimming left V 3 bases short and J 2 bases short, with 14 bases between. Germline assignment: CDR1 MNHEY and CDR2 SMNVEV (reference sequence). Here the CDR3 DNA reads TGTGCCAGCAGTTTCCTGGGGATAGGAGGCAATCAGCCCCAGCATTTT. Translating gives CASSFLGIGGNQPQHF.

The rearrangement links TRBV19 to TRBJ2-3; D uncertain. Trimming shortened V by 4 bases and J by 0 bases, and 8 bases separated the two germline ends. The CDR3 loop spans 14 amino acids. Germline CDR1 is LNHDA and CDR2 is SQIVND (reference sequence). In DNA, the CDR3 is TGTGCCAGTAGTACTTCCTCTAGCACAGATACGCAGTATTTT. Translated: CASSTSSSTDTQYF.

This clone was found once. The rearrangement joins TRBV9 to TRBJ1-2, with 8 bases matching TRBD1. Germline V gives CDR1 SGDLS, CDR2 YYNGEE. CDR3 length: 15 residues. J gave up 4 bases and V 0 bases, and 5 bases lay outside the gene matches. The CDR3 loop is CASSVGRQGTYGYTF. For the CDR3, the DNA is TGTGCCAGCAGCGTAGGGCGACAGGGGACCTATGGCTACACCTTC.

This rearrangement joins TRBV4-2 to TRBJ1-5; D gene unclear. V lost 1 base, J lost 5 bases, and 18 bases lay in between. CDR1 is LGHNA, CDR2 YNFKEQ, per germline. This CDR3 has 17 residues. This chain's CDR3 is CASSQARVPGSDQPQHF. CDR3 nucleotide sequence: TGTGCCAGCAGCCAAGCCCGGGTTCCGGGCTCGGATCAGCCCCAGCATTTT.

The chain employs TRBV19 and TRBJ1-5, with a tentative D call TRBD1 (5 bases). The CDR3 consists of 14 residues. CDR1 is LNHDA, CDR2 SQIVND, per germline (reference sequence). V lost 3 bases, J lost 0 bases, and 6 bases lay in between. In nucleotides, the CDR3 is TGTGCCAGTAGTATCGACAGTAGCAATCAGCCCCAGCATTTT. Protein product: CASSIDSSNQPQHF.

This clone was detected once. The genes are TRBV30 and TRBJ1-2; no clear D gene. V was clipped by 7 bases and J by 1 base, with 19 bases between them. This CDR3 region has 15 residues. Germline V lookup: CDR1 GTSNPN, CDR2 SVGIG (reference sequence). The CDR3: CASRRIHWDNYGYTF. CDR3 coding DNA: TGTGCCTCGCGGAGGATACACTGGGATAACTATGGCTACACCTTC.

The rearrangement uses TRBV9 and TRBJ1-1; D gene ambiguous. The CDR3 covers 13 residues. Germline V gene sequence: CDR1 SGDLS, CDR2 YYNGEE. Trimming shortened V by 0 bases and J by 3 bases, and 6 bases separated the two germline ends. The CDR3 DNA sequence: TGTGCCAGCAGCGTAGATTATGACACTGAAGCTTTCTTT. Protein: CASSVDYDTEAFF.

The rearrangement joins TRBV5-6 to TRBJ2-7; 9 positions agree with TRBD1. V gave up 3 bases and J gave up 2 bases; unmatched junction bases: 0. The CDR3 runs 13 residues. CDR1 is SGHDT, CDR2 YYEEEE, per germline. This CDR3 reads CASSWDRAYEQYF. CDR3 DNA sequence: TGTGCCAGCAGCTGGGACAGGGCCTACGAGCAGTACTTC. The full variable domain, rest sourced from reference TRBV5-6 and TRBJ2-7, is DAGVTQSPTHLIKTRGQQVTLRCSPKSGHDTVSWYQQALGQGPQFIFQYYEEEERQRGNFPDRFSGHQFPNYSSELNVNALLLGDSALYLCASSWDRAYEQYFGPGTRLTVT.

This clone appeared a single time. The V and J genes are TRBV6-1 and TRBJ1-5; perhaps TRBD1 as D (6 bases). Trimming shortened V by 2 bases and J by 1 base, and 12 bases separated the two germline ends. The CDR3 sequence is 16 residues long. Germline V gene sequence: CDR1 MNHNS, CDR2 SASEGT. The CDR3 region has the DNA TGTGCCAGCAGTGAATCTTGGACAGCAAGCAATCAGCCCCAGCATTTT. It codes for CASSESWTASNQPQHF.

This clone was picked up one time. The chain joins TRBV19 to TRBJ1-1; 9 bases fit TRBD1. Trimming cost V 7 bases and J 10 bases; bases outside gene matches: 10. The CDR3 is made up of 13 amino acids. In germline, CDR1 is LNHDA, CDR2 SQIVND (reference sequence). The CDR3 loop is CASTVDLQGAAFF. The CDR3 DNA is TGTGCCAGTACCGTTGACCTACAGGGGGCAGCTTTCTTT.

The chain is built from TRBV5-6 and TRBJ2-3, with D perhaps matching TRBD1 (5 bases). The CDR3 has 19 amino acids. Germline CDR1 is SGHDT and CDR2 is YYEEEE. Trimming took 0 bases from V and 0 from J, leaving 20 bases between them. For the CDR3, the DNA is TGTGCCAGCAGCTTGGGACTTTCTTGGACACTACCTAGCACAGATACGCAGTATTTT. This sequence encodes CASSLGLSWTLPSTDTQYF.

The CDR3 nucleotides read TGCGCCAGCAGACAAGTGGGACAGATTAGCAACACTGAAGCTTTCTTT. Protein sequence: CASRQVGQISNTEAFF. The chain links TRBV10-2 to TRBJ1-1, with 7 positions matching TRBD1. The CDR3 covers 16 residues. The germline V gene encodes CDR1 WSHSY and CDR2 SAAADI. Trimming at V came to 6 bases and at J to 2 bases, leaving 12 bases not matched to a gene.

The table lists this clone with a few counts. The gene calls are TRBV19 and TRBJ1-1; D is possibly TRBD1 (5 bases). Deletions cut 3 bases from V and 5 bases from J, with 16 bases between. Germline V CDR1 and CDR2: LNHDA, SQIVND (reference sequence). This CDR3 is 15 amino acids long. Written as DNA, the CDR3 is TGTGCCAGTAGTATTTCCCGGGGGGGGTGGACTGAAGCTTTCTTT. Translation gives CASSISRGGWTEAFF.